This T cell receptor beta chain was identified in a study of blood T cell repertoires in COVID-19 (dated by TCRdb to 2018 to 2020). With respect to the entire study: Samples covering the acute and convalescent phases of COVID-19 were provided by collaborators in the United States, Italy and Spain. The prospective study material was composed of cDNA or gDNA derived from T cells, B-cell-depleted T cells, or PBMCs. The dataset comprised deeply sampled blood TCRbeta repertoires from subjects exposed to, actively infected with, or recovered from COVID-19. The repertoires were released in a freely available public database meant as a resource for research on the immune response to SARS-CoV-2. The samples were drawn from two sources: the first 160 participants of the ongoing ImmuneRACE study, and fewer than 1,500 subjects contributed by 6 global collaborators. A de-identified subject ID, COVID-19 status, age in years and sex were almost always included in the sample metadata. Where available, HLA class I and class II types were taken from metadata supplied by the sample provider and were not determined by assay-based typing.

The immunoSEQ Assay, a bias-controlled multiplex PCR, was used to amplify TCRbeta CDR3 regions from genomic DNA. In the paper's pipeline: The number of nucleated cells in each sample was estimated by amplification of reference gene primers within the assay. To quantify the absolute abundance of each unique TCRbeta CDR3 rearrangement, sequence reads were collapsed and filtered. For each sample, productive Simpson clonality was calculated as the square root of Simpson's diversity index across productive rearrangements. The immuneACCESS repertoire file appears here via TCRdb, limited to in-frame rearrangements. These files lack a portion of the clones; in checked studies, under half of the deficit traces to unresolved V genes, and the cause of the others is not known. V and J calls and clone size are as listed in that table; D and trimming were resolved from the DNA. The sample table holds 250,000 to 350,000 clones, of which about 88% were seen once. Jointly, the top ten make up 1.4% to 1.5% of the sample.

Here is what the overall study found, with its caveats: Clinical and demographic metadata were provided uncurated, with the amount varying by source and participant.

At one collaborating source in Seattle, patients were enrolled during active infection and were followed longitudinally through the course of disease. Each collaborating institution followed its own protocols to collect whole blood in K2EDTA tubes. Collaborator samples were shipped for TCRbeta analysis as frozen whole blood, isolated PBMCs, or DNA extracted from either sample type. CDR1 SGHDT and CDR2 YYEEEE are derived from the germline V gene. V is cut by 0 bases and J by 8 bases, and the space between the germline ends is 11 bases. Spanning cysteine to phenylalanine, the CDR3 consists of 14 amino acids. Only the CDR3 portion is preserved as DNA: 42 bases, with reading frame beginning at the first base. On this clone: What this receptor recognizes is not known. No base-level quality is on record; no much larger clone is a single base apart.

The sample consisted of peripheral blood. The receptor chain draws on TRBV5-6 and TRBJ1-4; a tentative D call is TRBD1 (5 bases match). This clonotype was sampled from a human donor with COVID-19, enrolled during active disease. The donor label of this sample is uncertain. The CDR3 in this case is CASSLDPGLEKLFF. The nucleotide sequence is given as TGTGCCAGCAGCTTGGATCCAGGGTTGGAAAAACTGTTTTTT.